Listed below are T cell receptor beta chains from one sample, sequenced in a study of cytomegalovirus exposure and HLA in healthy donors. Data came from immunoSEQ multiplex PCR; TCRdb stores just in-frame clones and leaves some out. Among 150,000 or so clones listed, around three quarters were seen once. Source material: PBMCs. Every receptor here comes from a man aged 40-55 years in good health and CMV-seropositive. The CDR3 runs from the conserved cysteine through the conserved F or W. Fields, in order: J gene, V gene, CDR3 protein.

j_gene: TRBJ2-7
v_gene: TRBV4-1
CDR3aa: CASSLSGTVSYEQYF

j_gene: TRBJ2-5
v_gene: TRBV5-1
CDR3aa: CASSLQPTRETQYF

j_gene: TRBJ1-4
v_gene: TRBV5-1
CDR3aa: CASSQRTGATYEKLFF

j_gene: TRBJ1-1
v_gene: TRBV19
CDR3aa: CASSPNRGRWGSEAFF

j_gene: TRBJ2-1
v_gene: TRBV30
CDR3aa: CALEMSGVVNEQFF

j_gene: TRBJ2-6
v_gene: TRBV5-5
CDR3aa: CASTPWWTGMAGANVLTF

j_gene: TRBJ2-1
v_gene: TRBV29-1
CDR3aa: CSVEGRGSISYNEQFF

j_gene: TRBJ1-1
v_gene: TRBV2
CDR3aa: CASRAGVSNTEAFF

j_gene: TRBJ2-1
v_gene: TRBV14
CDR3aa: CASSHFLGLAGGNNEQFF

j_gene: TRBJ1-1
v_gene: TRBV30
CDR3aa: CAWSVLENTEAFF

j_gene: TRBJ2-7
v_gene: TRBV28
CDR3aa: CASSRDRGPYEQYF

j_gene: TRBJ2-1
v_gene: TRBV2
CDR3aa: CASSLDYYNEQFF

j_gene: TRBJ1-4
v_gene: TRBV7-9
CDR3aa: CASALTGQGNEKLFF

j_gene: TRBJ2-2
v_gene: TRBV5-6
CDR3aa: CASSPLGGIGTGELFF

j_gene: TRBJ1-5
v_gene: TRBV6-6
CDR3aa: CASSRLLTGAGQPQHF

j_gene: TRBJ2-1
v_gene: TRBV5-6
CDR3aa: CASSLSPSGEQFF

j_gene: TRBJ2-7
v_gene: TRBV4-2
CDR3aa: CASSQATSGKFSYEQYF

j_gene: TRBJ2-1
v_gene: TRBV27
CDR3aa: CASSLQGIIDNEQFF

j_gene: TRBJ2-1
v_gene: TRBV9
CDR3aa: CASSAGQGERVYYNEQFF

j_gene: TRBJ2-4
v_gene: TRBV5-1
CDR3aa: CASSLGAAKNIQYF

j_gene: TRBJ2-5
v_gene: TRBV7-3
CDR3aa: CASSLVSGTNSGTQYF

j_gene: TRBJ2-7
v_gene: TRBV9
CDR3aa: CASSVGESSGLWTYEQYF

j_gene: TRBJ2-5
v_gene: TRBV11-3
CDR3aa: CASSAAGTSLCLPLYF

j_gene: TRBJ2-3
v_gene: TRBV27
CDR3aa: CASSSIAGYTDTQYF

j_gene: .
v_gene: TRBV11-2
CDR3aa: CASSPGGTRGEQYF

j_gene: TRBJ1-2
v_gene: TRBV5-4
CDR3aa: CASSQQGSYGYTF

j_gene: TRBJ1-1
v_gene: TRBV18
CDR3aa: CASTDRVTEAFF

j_gene: TRBJ2-2
v_gene: TRBV30
CDR3aa: CAWISTRRNTGELFF